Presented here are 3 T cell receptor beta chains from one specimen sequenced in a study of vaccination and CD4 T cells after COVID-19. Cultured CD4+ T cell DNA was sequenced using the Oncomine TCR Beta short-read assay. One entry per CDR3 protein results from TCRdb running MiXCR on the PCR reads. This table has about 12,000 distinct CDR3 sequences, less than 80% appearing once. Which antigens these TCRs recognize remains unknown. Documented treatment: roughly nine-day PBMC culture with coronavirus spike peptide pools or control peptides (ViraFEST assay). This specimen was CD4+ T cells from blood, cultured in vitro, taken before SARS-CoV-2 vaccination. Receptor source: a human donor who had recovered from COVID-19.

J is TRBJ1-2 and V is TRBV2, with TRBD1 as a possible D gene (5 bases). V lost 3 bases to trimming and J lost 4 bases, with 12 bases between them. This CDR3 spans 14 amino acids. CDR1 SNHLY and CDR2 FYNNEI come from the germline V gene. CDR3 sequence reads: CASSEQGKAYGYTF. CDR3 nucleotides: TGTGCCAGCAGTGAGCAGGGTAAGGCCTATGGCTACACCTTC.

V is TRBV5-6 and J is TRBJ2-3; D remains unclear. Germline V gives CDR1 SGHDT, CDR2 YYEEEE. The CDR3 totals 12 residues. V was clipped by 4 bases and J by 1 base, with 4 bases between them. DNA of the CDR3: TGTGCCAGCAGCCCCGGCACAGATACGCAGTATTTT. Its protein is CASSPGTDTQYF. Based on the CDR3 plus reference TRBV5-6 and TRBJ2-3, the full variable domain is DAGVTQSPTHLIKTRGQQVTLRCSPKSGHDTVSWYQQALGQGPQFIFQYYEEEERQRGNFPDRFSGHQFPNYSSELNVNALLLGDSALYLCASSPGTDTQYFGPGTRLTVL.

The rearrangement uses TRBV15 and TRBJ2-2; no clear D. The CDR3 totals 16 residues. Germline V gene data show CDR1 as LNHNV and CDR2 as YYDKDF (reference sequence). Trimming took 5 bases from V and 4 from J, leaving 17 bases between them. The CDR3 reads CATSSFGRSITGELFF. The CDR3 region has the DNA TGTGCCACCAGCTCCTTCGGCAGGAGCATCACCGGGGAGCTGTTTTTT.